A single sample gave rise to the 28 T cell receptor beta chains below, sequenced in a study of blood T cell repertoires in COVID-19. Using immunoSEQ multiplex PCR, the repertoire was profiled, and TCRdb retains in-frame clones only, with some absent. The table lists 150,000 to 190,000 clones, roughly 71% of them singletons. Material: peripheral blood. The receptor set was obtained from a woman older than 75 with acute or convalescent COVID-19.

V gene TRBV18 combines with J gene TRBJ2-3; D is possibly TRBD2 (6 bases). Trimming took off 5 bases at V and 0 bases at J, with 6 bases between the two ends. The germline CDR1 and CDR2 sequences are KGHSH and LQKENI. This CDR3 has 13 residues. Here the CDR3 DNA reads TGTGCCAGCTCAGCGGGGAGCACAGATACGCAGTATTTT. The encoded protein is CASSAGSTDTQYF. The whole variable domain, remainder taken from reference TRBV18 and TRBJ2-3, is NAGVMQNPRHLVRRRGQEARLRCSPMKGHSHVYWYRQLPEEGLKFMVYLQKENIIDESGMPKERFSAEFPKEGPSILRIQQVVRGDSAAYFCASSAGSTDTQYFGPGTRLTVL.

The CDR3 reads CASSFRGSAGNTIYF. The CDR3 nucleotides are TGTGCCAGCAGTTTCCGAGGAAGTGCTGGAAACACCATATATTTT. This chain connects TRBV27 to TRBJ1-3; D remains ambiguous. The CDR3 is 15 residues long. Trimming removed 3 bases at V and 2 bases at J, with 11 bases between. Per germline, CDR1 MNHEY and CDR2 SMNVEV (reference sequence).

There are many counts of this clone. The chain uses TRBV19 and TRBJ2-1, with TRBD2 matching over 14 bases. The CDR3 consists of 12 residues. J was trimmed by 9 bases and V by 10 bases; bases with no gene match: 2. Germline V CDR1 and CDR2: LNHDA, SQIVND (reference sequence). The CDR3 loop reads CAIGLAGGEQFF. The DNA for the CDR3 is TGTGCCATCGGACTAGCGGGAGGTGAGCAGTTCTTC. The full variable domain, in which reference TRBV19 and TRBJ2-1 provide the parts outside the CDR3, is DGGITQSPKYLFRKEGQNVTLSCEQNLNHDAMYWYRQDPGQGLRLIYYSQIVNDFQKGDIAEGYSVSREKKESFPLTVTSAQKNPTAFYLCAIGLAGGEQFFGPGTRLTVL.

A few counts support this clone. The chain employs TRBV7-3 and TRBJ2-7; 10 bases agree with TRBD1. Germline V gene data show CDR1 as SGHTA and CDR2 as FQGTGA. With 3 bases clipped from V and 6 bases from J, the junction kept 5 bases outside the gene matches. The CDR3 covers 14 residues. The CDR3 region has the DNA TGTGCCAGCAGCTTGACAGGGGGCCTCACCGAGCAGTACTTC. It yields the protein CASSLTGGLTEQYF. Combining the CDR3 with reference TRBV7-3 and TRBJ2-7 gives the whole variable domain GAGVSQTPSNKVTEKGKYVELRCDPISGHTALYWYRQSLGQGPEFLIYFQGTGAADDSGLPNDRFFAVRPEGSVSTLKIQRTERGDSAVYLCASSLTGGLTEQYFGPGTRLTVT.

The chain recombines TRBV5-8 with TRBJ1-5; D uncertain. Between the trimmed V and J ends, which lost 0 bases and 6 bases, there was a span of 7 bases. The length of the CDR3 is 13 residues. Germline V lookup: CDR1 SGHTS, CDR2 YDEGEE. DNA for the CDR3: TGTGCCAGCAGCTTGGCCCCGGGTCAGCCCCAGCATTTT. Its translation is CASSLAPGQPQHF. The full variable domain, rest sourced from reference TRBV5-8 and TRBJ1-5, is EAGVTQSPTHLIKTRGQQATLRCSPISGHTSVYWYQQALGLGLQFLLWYDEGEERNRGNFPPRFSGRQFPNYSSELNVNALELEDSALYLCASSLAPGQPQHFGDGTRLSIL.

The V call is TRBV14, the J call TRBJ2-4; the D gene is possibly TRBD1 (5 bases). In germline, CDR1 is SGHDN, CDR2 FVKESK. With 3 bases removed from V and 7 bases from J, the gap between germline ends came to 16 bases. The CDR3 is 15 residues long. The CDR3 DNA follows: TGTGCCAGCAGCCACCATTTACGAGACAGTAACATTCAGTACTTC. This sequence encodes CASSHHLRDSNIQYF.

This clone is a singleton in its sample. The chain uses TRBV11-2 and TRBJ2-5; D perhaps matches TRBD2 (6 bases). V was trimmed by 3 bases and J by 1 base, leaving 12 bases between them. Germline CDR1 reads SGHAT; CDR2 reads FQNNGV. The CDR3 runs to 15 residues. CDR3 loop: CASSFSGDFQETQYF. The CDR3 DNA sequence: TGTGCCAGCAGCTTCTCCGGGGACTTCCAAGAGACCCAGTACTTC.

In its sample, this clone was seen once. The chain has TRBV7-8 and TRBJ1-5; TRBD1 matches 8 bases. This CDR3 is 15 amino acids long. Looked up from germline, CDR1 is SGHVS and CDR2 is FQNEAQ. Unmatched junction bases numbered 3, after V lost 1 base and J lost 4 bases. The CDR3 here is CASSLGQGNNQPQHF. The CDR3, as DNA: TGTGCCAGCAGCTTAGGACAGGGGAATAATCAGCCCCAGCATTTT.

The chain employs TRBV7-2 and TRBJ2-7, with D maybe TRBD2 (6 bases). CDR3 size: 16 residues. In germline, CDR1 is SGHTA, CDR2 FQGNSA. The V end was cut by 1 base, the J end by 2 bases, with 15 bases between. The CDR3 nucleotides read TGTGCCAGCAGCTTAGTACCGGGAGCCTCAACCTACGAGCAGTACTTC. It encodes CASSLVPGASTYEQYF.

The genes are TRBV27 and TRBJ2-5, with D tentatively TRBD2 (5 bases). Deletions cut 5 bases from V and 4 bases from J, with 17 bases between. Germline CDR1 is MNHEY and CDR2 is SMNVEV (reference sequence). The length of the CDR3 is 15 residues. CDR3 in amino acids: CASSPPPSGGETQYF. The CDR3 DNA sequence: TGTGCCAGCAGTCCCCCCCCCAGCGGCGGAGAGACCCAGTACTTC.

In this sample, this clone turned up a few times. The chain has TRBV7-2 and TRBJ1-3; D call uncertain. The V and J ends lost 2 bases and 1 base respectively, with 3 bases between them. Germline V gives CDR1 SGHTA, CDR2 FQGNSA. CDR3 length: 13 amino acids. CDR3 in amino acids: CASSLLSGNTIYF. In DNA, the CDR3 is TGTGCCAGCAGCTTACTGTCTGGAAACACCATATATTTT.

The gene calls are TRBV30 and TRBJ2-3, with TRBD2 matching over 10 bases. The germline CDR1 and CDR2 sequences are GTSNPN and SVGIG (reference sequence). The CDR3 contains 15 residues. The trim removed 0 bases at V and 2 bases at J, leaving 2 bases unmatched. As DNA, the CDR3 is TGTGCCTGGAGTGTAGCGGGGGGGTTCACAGATACGCAGTATTTT. Translated: CAWSVAGGFTDTQYF.

This sequence joins TRBV6-2 or TRBV6-3 and TRBJ2-3; D not certain. Germline V gene data show CDR1 as MNHEY and CDR2 as SVGEGT. V gave up 3 bases and J gave up 0 bases, with 10 bases separating them. This CDR3 is built from 15 residues. The CDR3: CASSYLGTSTDTQYF. DNA for the CDR3: TGTGCCAGCAGTTATCTGGGCACTAGCACAGATACGCAGTATTTT.

V gene TRBV7-2 combines with J gene TRBJ1-3; no firm D call. This CDR3 has 14 residues. The germline CDR1 and CDR2 sequences are SGHTA and FQGNSA. Trimming took 5 bases from V and 4 from J, leaving 12 bases between them. CDR3 DNA: TGTGCCAGCAGCGAGGGCGCATCAGGAAACACCATATATTTT. Translating gives CASSEGASGNTIYF. The whole variable domain, remainder taken from reference TRBV7-2 and TRBJ1-3, is GAGVSQSPSNKVTEKGKDVELRCDPISGHTALYWYRQSLGQGLEFLIYFQGNSAPDKSGLPSDRFSAERTGGSVSTLTIQRTQQEDSAVYLCASSEGASGNTIYFGEGSWLTVV.

Here the CDR3 reads CASSSLSYEQYF. CDR3 bases: TGTGCCAGCAGCTCGCTATCCTACGAGCAGTACTTC. This rearrangement joins TRBV11-2 to TRBJ2-7; no definite D call. Germline CDR1 and CDR2: SGHAT and FQNNGV. CDR3 size: 12 residues. V lost 4 bases and J 1 base, leaving 5 bases between the germline ends.

This clone was counted a few times. This chain uses TRBV29-1 with TRBJ1-2; possibly TRBD1 for D (6 bases). This CDR3 spans 14 amino acids. Trimming pared 3 bases from V and 2 bases from J, leaving 13 bases between. The germline gives CDR1 SQVTM, CDR2 ANQGSEA. The CDR3 sequence: CSVDEAQGNYGYTF. For the CDR3, the DNA is TGCAGCGTTGATGAGGCACAGGGAAACTATGGCTACACCTTC.

Worth noting for this clone: The identical CDR3 is also encoded by other nucleotide sequences in the sample. The rearrangement links TRBV18 to TRBJ2-5; perhaps TRBD1 as D (6 bases). The CDR3 sequence is 13 residues long. Germline V lookup: CDR1 KGHSH, CDR2 LQKENI. V was pared by 4 bases and J by 1 base, with 7 bases between. The CDR3 sequence: CASSRDTQETQYF. CDR3 DNA: TGTGCCAGCTCACGGGACACCCAAGAGACCCAGTACTTC.

This rearrangement joins TRBV28 to TRBJ1-5; TRBD1 matches 7 bases. V trimming: 8 bases; J trimming: 4 bases; junction bases outside the gene matches: 8. CDR3 size: 14 residues. Germline lookup yields CDR1 MDHEN and CDR2 SYDVKM. The CDR3 loop reads CASRQGGTNQPQHF. The DNA for the CDR3 is TGTGCCAGCCGACAGGGCGGTACTAATCAGCCCCAGCATTTT. Using reference TRBV28 and TRBJ1-5 for the parts outside the CDR3, the full variable domain is DVKVTQSSRYLVKRTGEKVFLECVQDMDHENMFWYRQDPGLGLRLIYFSYDVKMKEKGDIPEGYSVSREKKERFSLILESASTNQTSMYLCASRQGGTNQPQHFGDGTRLSIL.

This chain connects TRBV6-5 to TRBJ1-4; TRBD1 matches 7 bases. The CDR3 runs to 14 residues. In germline, CDR1 is MNHEY, CDR2 SVGAGI. V shed 7 bases and J 8 bases; nucleotides not matched to a gene: 10. This CDR3 is CASNKDRPGEKLFF. As DNA, the CDR3 is TGTGCCAGCAATAAGGACAGGCCGGGAGAAAAACTGTTTTTT.

The genes are TRBV4-2 and TRBJ1-6, with 7 bases aligning to TRBD1. CDR1 LGHNA and CDR2 YNFKEQ come from the germline V gene. V lost 7 bases and J lost 9; bases outside the gene matches: 12. The CDR3 length is 15 residues. The CDR3 reads CASNLQGREGSPLHF. CDR3 nucleotide sequence: TGTGCCAGCAATTTACAGGGGCGCGAGGGTTCACCCCTCCACTTT.

This clone was detected only once. The chain recombines TRBV30 with TRBJ1-4; 9 nucleotides match TRBD1. The CDR3 has 14 residues. V shed 4 bases, J shed 4 bases, and the junction held 4 bases outside the gene matches. CDR1 and CDR2 (germline): GTSNPN, SVGIG (reference sequence). The CDR3 DNA sequence: TGTGCCTGGACCAGACAGGGGGGTAATGAAAAACTGTTTTTT. This gives the protein CAWTRQGGNEKLFF.

The chain couples TRBV24-1 to TRBJ2-1, with TRBD1 matching over 9 bases. V lost 9 bases, J lost 6 bases, and 14 bases stayed unmatched. Germline V gene sequence: CDR1 KGHDR, CDR2 SFDVKD. CDR3 length equals 16 residues. The CDR3 loop is CATAPPGTGNLNEQFF. The CDR3 DNA is TGTGCCACCGCCCCCCCAGGGACAGGGAATCTCAATGAGCAGTTCTTC.

This clone was counted a few times. The CDR3 DNA is TGTGCTAGTGGAACAGGGGATTGGCAGTTCTTC. Translation: CASGTGDWQFF. The rearrangement joins TRBV12-5 to TRBJ2-1, with 7 bases identical to TRBD1. Germline lookup yields CDR1 LGHNT and CDR2 FRNRAP. Losses at the gene ends were 6 bases for V and 12 bases for J; bases not matched to a gene: 5. The CDR3 sequence is 11 residues long.

The rearrangement links TRBV11-2 to TRBJ2-7, with 11 positions matching TRBD1. Germline CDR1 reads SGHAT; CDR2 reads FQNNGV. The J segment lost 6 bases and the V segment lost 5 bases, leaving 3 bases of the junction unmatched. This CDR3 comprises 13 residues. The CDR3 nucleotides are TGTGCCAGCAGCCGTGGGACAGGGGGCGAGCAGTACTTC. As protein: CASSRGTGGEQYF. The whole variable domain, remainder taken from reference TRBV11-2 and TRBJ2-7, is EAGVAQSPRYKIIEKRQSVAFWCNPISGHATLYWYQQILGQGPKLLIQFQNNGVVDDSQLPKDRFSAERLKGVDSTLKIQPAKLEDSAVYLCASSRGTGGEQYFGPGTRLTVT.

The chain couples TRBV18 to TRBJ1-5, with D uncertain. V shed 3 bases and J shed 4 bases, with 10 bases lying between them. The length of the CDR3 is 14 residues. Germline CDR1 is KGHSH and CDR2 is LQKENI. The CDR3 nucleotides are TGTGCCAGCTCACCGACTGAACTAAATCAGCCCCAGCATTTT. It is translated as CASSPTELNQPQHF.

The chain employs TRBV18 and TRBJ1-1; 10 positions agree with TRBD1. The CDR3 extends over 19 amino acids. V trimming: 3 bases; J trimming: 3 bases; junction bases outside the gene matches: 16. Per germline, CDR1 KGHSH and CDR2 LQKENI. CDR3 residues: CASSPVFPGTGDWDTEAFF. CDR3 DNA: TGTGCCAGCTCACCCGTCTTCCCAGGGACAGGGGACTGGGACACTGAAGCTTTCTTT.

This sequence joins TRBV18 and TRBJ1-2; D possibly corresponds to TRBD1 (5 bases). Germline CDR1 and CDR2: KGHSH and LQKENI. This CDR3 has 15 amino acids. Trimming cost V 4 bases and J 1 base, with 13 bases left between them. In DNA form, the CDR3 reads TGTGCCAGCTCACAAAAGCCACAGGATAACTATGGCTACACCTTC. It specifies CASSQKPQDNYGYTF.

The chain recombines TRBV5-1 with TRBJ2-6; no clear D gene. Per the germline V gene, CDR1 is SGHRS and CDR2 is YFSETQ. Trimming removed 7 bases at V and 0 bases at J, with 5 bases between. The CDR3 has 13 amino acids. The CDR3 DNA follows: TGCGCCAGCCGGTACTCTGGGGCCAACGTCCTGACTTTC. It yields the protein CASRYSGANVLTF.